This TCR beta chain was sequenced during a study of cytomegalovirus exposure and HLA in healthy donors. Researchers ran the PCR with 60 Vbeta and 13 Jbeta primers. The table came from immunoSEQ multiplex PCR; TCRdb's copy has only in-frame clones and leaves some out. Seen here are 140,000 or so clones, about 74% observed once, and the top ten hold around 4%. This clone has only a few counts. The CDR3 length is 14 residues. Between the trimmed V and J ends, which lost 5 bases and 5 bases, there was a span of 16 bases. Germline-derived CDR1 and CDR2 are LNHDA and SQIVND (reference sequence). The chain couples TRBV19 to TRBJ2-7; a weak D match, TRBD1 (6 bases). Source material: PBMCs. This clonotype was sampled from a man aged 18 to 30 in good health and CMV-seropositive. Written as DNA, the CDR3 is TGTGCCAGTAGTCTTCCGGACAGATCCCACGAGCAGTACTTC. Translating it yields CASSLPDRSHEQYF. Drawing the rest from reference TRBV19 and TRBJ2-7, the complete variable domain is DGGITQSPKYLFRKEGQNVTLSCEQNLNHDAMYWYRQDPGQGLRLIYYSQIVNDFQKGDIAEGYSVSREKKESFPLTVTSAQKNPTAFYLCASSLPDRSHEQYFGPGTRLTVT.